The 13 T cell receptor beta chains below come from one sample, sequenced in a study of beta chain features in type 1 diabetes (dated by TCRdb to between 2017 and 2018). On the study overall, not on this receptor specifically: A moderate but significant shortening of TCRB CDR3 length was observed in type 1 diabetes patients in all four CD4+ subsets.

Libraries were constructed by the immunoSEQ multiplex PCR assay. The entire amount of isolated RNA was reverse transcribed using the High Capacity cDNA Reverse Transcription Kit, so the sequenced TCRB transcripts were expressed ones. Not all clones reach the TCRdb copy of this immuneACCESS table, which keeps in-frame sequences only. Checked studies attribute under half of the gap to unresolved V genes and leave the rest unexplained. The sample table lists 130,000 or so clones, roughly 17% of them with a count of one. The ten largest make up 2% to 3% of the sample. Antigens of these TCRs are unknown. The sample comprised central memory CD4+ T cells from blood. The receptors originated from a man aged 18 to 30 with type 1 diabetes.

In this sample, this clone turned up a few times. The V gene is TRBV18, the J gene TRBJ1-6, with TRBD1 matching over 11 bases. With V trimmed by 6 bases and J by 14 bases, 12 bases remained unmatched. Germline V gives CDR1 KGHSH, CDR2 LQKENI. This CDR3 comprises 15 residues. The CDR3 DNA follows: TGTGCCAGCTCTCCTGGACAGGGGGCCCTGGAGGCCCTCCACTTT. Protein sequence: CASSPGQGALEALHF.

The chain has TRBV7-8 and TRBJ1-3; no clear D gene. Germline CDR1 and CDR2: SGHVS and FQNEAQ. Trimming left V 0 bases short and J 0 bases short, with 9 bases between. The CDR3 is 16 residues long. CDR3 sequence: CASSLALSSSGNTIYF. The CDR3, as DNA: TGTGCCAGCAGCTTAGCACTAAGTAGCTCTGGAAACACCATATATTTT.

This clone was recorded a few times. J is TRBJ2-7 and V is TRBV30; TRBD1 matches at 7 bases. The germline gives CDR1 GTSNPN, CDR2 SVGIG (reference sequence). This CDR3 has 15 residues. With 0 bases clipped from V and 0 bases from J, the junction kept 5 bases outside the gene matches. The CDR3 DNA is TGTGCCTGGAGTGTACAGCCAGGGGGCTCCTACGAGCAGTACTTC. The encoded protein is CAWSVQPGGSYEQYF. The full variable domain, rest sourced from reference TRBV30 and TRBJ2-7, is SQTIHQWPATLVQPVGSPLSLECTVEGTSNPNLYWYRQAAGRGLQLLFYSVGIGQISSEVPQNLSASRPQDRQFILSSKKLLLSDSGFYLCAWSVQPGGSYEQYFGPGTRLTVT.

V is TRBV30 and J is TRBJ1-1, with 7 nucleotides matching TRBD1. V lost 2 bases and J lost 3; bases outside the gene matches: 12. There are 16 residues in the CDR3. The V gene's germline CDR1 is GTSNPN and CDR2 SVGIG (reference sequence). The CDR3 region has the DNA TGTGCCTGGAGTCCCCGAGGGGGCGGATTCTACACTGAAGCTTTCTTT. It is translated as CAWSPRGGGFYTEAFF.

A word on this clone: A junction boundary mismatches the germline segment, possibly from a read error. The rearrangement uses TRBV7-7 and TRBJ2-5; 8 bases line up with TRBD2. The CDR3 covers 15 residues. Germline V gene lookup returns CDR1 SSHAT and CDR2 FNYEAQ (reference sequence). This CDR3 is CASSRRLAGGETQYF. CDR3 coding DNA: TGTGCTAGCAGCCGGCGGCTAGCGGGTGGGGAGACCCAGTACTTC.

At least ten counts were recorded for this clone. The rearrangement joins TRBV21-1 to TRBJ2-4. TRBV21-1 is a pseudogene. The CDR3 runs to 14 residues. CDR3 nucleotides: TGTCTCCCTTCACACGGGCAGCCTAAAAACATTCAGTACTTC. It codes for CLPSHGQPKNIQYF.

The chain links TRBV7-2 to TRBJ2-1; TRBD1 might be the D (6 bases). Trimming cost V 0 bases and J 5 bases, with 14 bases left between them. The germline gives CDR1 SGHTA, CDR2 FQGNSA. CDR3 length equals 16 residues. The DNA of the CDR3 is TGTGCCAGCAGCTTAGCCGAAGGGGGTTTGGACAATGAGCAGTTCTTC. Its translation: CASSLAEGGLDNEQFF.

This clone was seen a few times. The chain recombines TRBV5-1 with TRBJ2-5; unclear D gene. This CDR3 has 15 residues. The ends were cut back, 1 base at V and 7 bases at J, with 17 bases in the middle. In germline, CDR1 is SGHRS, CDR2 YFSETQ. DNA for the CDR3: TGCGCCAGCAGCTTGTTGGGCATTAACGAGGCGACCCAGTACTTC. Its translation is CASSLLGINEATQYF.

The chain joins TRBV5-4 to TRBJ2-2; D possibly corresponds to TRBD1 (5 bases). Trimming cost V 0 bases and J 1 base, with 7 bases left between them. Germline-derived CDR1 and CDR2 are SGHNT and YYREEE (reference sequence). There are 15 residues in the CDR3. The CDR3 reads CASSLGQLNTGELFF. For the CDR3, the DNA is TGTGCCAGCAGCTTGGGACAGCTGAACACCGGGGAGCTGTTTTTT.

The chain carries TRBV5-6 and TRBJ1-2; possibly TRBD1 for D (6 bases). This CDR3 comprises 15 residues. Trimming took off 0 bases at V and 5 bases at J, with 14 bases between the two ends. The germline gives CDR1 SGHDT, CDR2 YYEEEE. The CDR3 here is CASSLAPVQGYGYTF. The CDR3 nucleotides are TGTGCCAGCAGCTTGGCGCCCGTACAGGGTTATGGCTACACCTTC.

The table lists this clone with many counts. The V and J genes are TRBV10-3 and TRBJ2-3; the D is unclear. This CDR3 is 11 amino acids long. V was shortened by 8 bases and J by 7 bases, with 10 bases between the two germline ends. The germline V gene encodes CDR1 ENHRY and CDR2 SYGVKD. CDR3 DNA: TGTGCCATCGACGCAGACAATACGCAGTATTTT. The encoded protein is CAIDADNTQYF.

The chain combines TRBV2 with TRBJ1-5; D remains unclear. Looked up from germline, CDR1 is SNHLY and CDR2 is FYNNEI. V shed 6 bases and J shed 4 bases, with 4 bases lying between them. This CDR3 comprises 11 residues. As DNA, the CDR3 is TGTGCCAGCAGCCTTAATCAGCCCCAGCATTTT. This gives the protein CASSLNQPQHF.

CDR3 in amino acids: CASSEAGGPQHF. The CDR3 region has the DNA TGCGCCAGCAGTGAGGCCGGGGGGCCCCAGCATTTT. The chain has TRBV10-2 and TRBJ1-5, with a weak D call TRBD1 (5 bases). The germline V and J ends were trimmed by 2 bases and 9 bases, with 8 bases remaining between them. Per the germline V gene, CDR1 is WSHSY and CDR2 is SAAADI. This CDR3 contains 12 residues.